A selection of T cell receptor beta chains follows, all from one sample in a study of T cell responses to AZD1222 COVID-19 vaccine. Produced via immunoSEQ multiplex PCR; TCRdb's table is partial and in-frame only. Counted here are 100,000 to 150,000 clones, 75% to 90% occurring once; the ten biggest clones make up about 4.3%. The sample in question was peripheral blood, obtained 28 days after the second AZD1222 dose. These receptors originate from an adult who received the AZD1222 COVID-19 vaccine. Each CDR3 is given with its conserved first and last residue. The order of the fields is J gene, D gene, clone size, V gene, CDR3 DNA, CDR3 protein. The D gene is left open where the match is weak. The size of a clone is reported for some rows only, either as once, few or many, or as a class for expanded clones.

J gene: TRBJ2-7; D gene: TRBD1; clone size: -; V gene: TRBV12-3/TRBV12-4; CDR3 DNA: TGTGCCAGCAGTTTAAAAAAACAGGGGGTATACTTC; CDR3 protein: CASSLKKQGVYF
J gene: TRBJ1-5; D gene: -; clone size: -; V gene: TRBV12-3/TRBV12-4; CDR3 DNA: TGTGCCAGCAGTCTAGGGGGACAAGTCTCGAATTTT; CDR3 protein: CASSLGGQVSNF
J gene: TRBJ1-4; D gene: -; clone size: -; V gene: TRBV6-5; CDR3 DNA: TGTGCCAGCTCCTACAGTGGGGGCCTACAGGAAAAACTGTTTTTT; CDR3 protein: CASSYSGGLQEKLFF
J gene: TRBJ2-5; D gene: -; clone size: -; V gene: TRBV7-2; CDR3 DNA: TGTGCCAGCAGCCCGCAGGGGGGGCAAGTTGAGACCCAGTACTTC; CDR3 protein: CASSPQGGQVETQYF
J gene: TRBJ2-7; D gene: -; clone size: medium-sized; V gene: TRBV5-1; CDR3 DNA: TGCGCCAGCAAATTTGGGTACACCGAAACCTACGAGCAGTACTTC; CDR3 protein: CASKFGYTETYEQYF
J gene: TRBJ2-7; D gene: TRBD1; clone size: -; V gene: TRBV5-1; CDR3 DNA: TGCGCCAGCAGCTTGAGCCCTGGGACAGGGCTGTACGAGCAGTACTTC; CDR3 protein: CASSLSPGTGLYEQYF
J gene: TRBJ1-5; D gene: TRBD1; clone size: -; V gene: TRBV5-8; CDR3 DNA: TGTGCCAGCAGCTCAGGACAGGGGGTTAATCAGCCCCAGCATTTT; CDR3 protein: CASSSGQGVNQPQHF
J gene: TRBJ2-6; D gene: -; clone size: -; V gene: TRBV5-1; CDR3 DNA: TGCGCCAGCAGCTCAGATTCCTCTGGGGCCAACGTCCTGACTTTC; CDR3 protein: CASSSDSSGANVLTF
J gene: TRBJ1-6; D gene: -; clone size: few; V gene: TRBV6-1; CDR3 DNA: TGTGCCAGCAGTGATGTCGTCTTCATCCTCGACTCTTCACCCCTCCACTTT; CDR3 protein: CASSDVVFILDSSPLHF
J gene: TRBJ1-5; D gene: -; clone size: -; V gene: TRBV6-5; CDR3 DNA: TGTGCCAGCAGTTACTCAACAGGCAATGATCAGCCCCAGCATTTT; CDR3 protein: CASSYSTGNDQPQHF
J gene: TRBJ2-7; D gene: -; clone size: -; V gene: TRBV6-5; CDR3 DNA: TGTGCCAGCAGGGCCGGGACGGAGAATTACGAGCAGTACTTC; CDR3 protein: CASRAGTENYEQYF
J gene: TRBJ1-1; D gene: TRBD1; clone size: -; V gene: TRBV4-1; CDR3 DNA: TGCGCCAGCAGCCAAGGGGACAGGGGAGGGAGAACTGAAGCTTTCTTT; CDR3 protein: CASSQGDRGGRTEAFF
J gene: TRBJ1-1; D gene: -; clone size: -; V gene: TRBV9; CDR3 DNA: TGTGCCAGCAGCGTAGAAGGCAGACCAGAAGCTTTCTTT; CDR3 protein: CASSVEGRPEAFF
J gene: TRBJ1-5; D gene: -; clone size: few; V gene: TRBV30; CDR3 DNA: TGTGCCTGGAGCATACAGGGTTCTGAGCCCCAGCATTTT; CDR3 protein: CAWSIQGSEPQHF
J gene: TRBJ1-6; D gene: -; clone size: -; V gene: TRBV10-3; CDR3 DNA: TGTGCCATCAGTGAGAGGGAATCAAGTTCACCCCTCCACTTT; CDR3 protein: CAISERESSSPLHF
J gene: TRBJ2-3; D gene: TRBD1; clone size: -; V gene: TRBV28; CDR3 DNA: TGTGCCAGCAGTTCGCCGGGACAGTTCACAGATACGCAGTATTTT; CDR3 protein: CASSSPGQFTDTQYF
J gene: TRBJ2-3; D gene: TRBD1; clone size: -; V gene: TRBV6-5; CDR3 DNA: TGTGCCAGCAGTAGTAGACAGGGGGCGCCGCAGTATTTT; CDR3 protein: CASSSRQGAPQYF
J gene: TRBJ1-1; D gene: -; clone size: -; V gene: TRBV7-6; CDR3 DNA: TGTGCCAGCAGTAGCCCTCATGGTGGCCGGGGAGGTGAAGCTTTCTTT; CDR3 protein: CASSSPHGGRGGEAFF
J gene: TRBJ1-5; D gene: TRBD1; clone size: -; V gene: TRBV19; CDR3 DNA: TGTGCCAGTAGTACTGCGGACAGGGGTAATCAGCCCCAGCATTTT; CDR3 protein: CASSTADRGNQPQHF
J gene: TRBJ2-7; D gene: -; clone size: -; V gene: TRBV18; CDR3 DNA: TGTGCCAGTTTGGCACTCCCAGGGTCCTACGAGCAGTACTTC; CDR3 protein: CASLALPGSYEQYF
J gene: TRBJ1-4; D gene: -; clone size: -; V gene: TRBV30; CDR3 DNA: TGTGCGACAGCAACTAATGAAAAACTGTTTTTT; CDR3 protein: CATATNEKLFF
J gene: TRBJ2-5; D gene: -; clone size: -; V gene: TRBV6-2/TRBV6-3; CDR3 DNA: TGTGCCAGCAGTTACGACTATAAGACTAACCAAGAGACCCAGTACTTC; CDR3 protein: CASSYDYKTNQETQYF
J gene: TRBJ1-1; D gene: -; clone size: -; V gene: TRBV12-3/TRBV12-4; CDR3 DNA: TGTGCCAGCAGTTTAGTAGAGGACACTGAAGCTTTCTTT; CDR3 protein: CASSLVEDTEAFF
J gene: TRBJ2-7; D gene: -; clone size: once; V gene: TRBV18; CDR3 DNA: TGTGCCACCGGAACCGGAGGGCGTACGGAGCAGTACTTC; CDR3 protein: CATGTGGRTEQYF
J gene: TRBJ2-3; D gene: TRBD1; clone size: -; V gene: TRBV4-3; CDR3 DNA: TGCGCCAGCAGCCACCAGACAGGGGTGAGCACAGATACGCAGTATTTT; CDR3 protein: CASSHQTGVSTDTQYF
J gene: TRBJ1-1; D gene: -; clone size: -; V gene: TRBV3-1/TRBV3-2; CDR3 DNA: TGTGCCAGCAGCCGACAGGTGAACACTGAAGCTTTCTTT; CDR3 protein: CASSRQVNTEAFF
J gene: TRBJ2-2; D gene: TRBD1; clone size: -; V gene: TRBV27; CDR3 DNA: TGTGCCAGCAGTCGGACGGGACAGGTGCTGATCACCGGGGAGCTGTTTTTT; CDR3 protein: CASSRTGQVLITGELFF
J gene: TRBJ1-1; D gene: -; clone size: -; V gene: TRBV6-5; CDR3 DNA: TGTGCCACCCCTCGGGGGCTCGGCACTGAAGCTTTCTTT; CDR3 protein: CATPRGLGTEAFF
J gene: TRBJ1-6; D gene: -; clone size: -; V gene: TRBV5-4; CDR3 DNA: TGTGCCAGCAGCTTGATGCGAGGGGATTCACCCCTCCACTTT; CDR3 protein: CASSLMRGDSPLHF